This T cell receptor beta chain came from a study of blood T cell repertoires in COVID-19. Germline CDR1 reads LNHDA; CDR2 reads SQIVND (reference sequence). The CDR3 spans 13 residues. Between the trimmed V and J ends, which lost 3 bases and 1 base, there was a span of 6 bases. Some clones are missing from TCRdb's copy, which holds only in-frame ones; the method was immunoSEQ multiplex PCR. This table holds approximately 280,000 clones, approximately 83% found once. The sequence came from a woman in her 30s who had recovered from COVID-19. The sequenced sample consisted of peripheral blood. V usage is TRBV19 and J usage is TRBJ1-1; D gene unclear. The CDR3 is CASSIGRNTEAFF. CDR3 DNA sequence: TGTGCCAGTAGTATTGGCAGGAACACTGAAGCTTTCTTT.